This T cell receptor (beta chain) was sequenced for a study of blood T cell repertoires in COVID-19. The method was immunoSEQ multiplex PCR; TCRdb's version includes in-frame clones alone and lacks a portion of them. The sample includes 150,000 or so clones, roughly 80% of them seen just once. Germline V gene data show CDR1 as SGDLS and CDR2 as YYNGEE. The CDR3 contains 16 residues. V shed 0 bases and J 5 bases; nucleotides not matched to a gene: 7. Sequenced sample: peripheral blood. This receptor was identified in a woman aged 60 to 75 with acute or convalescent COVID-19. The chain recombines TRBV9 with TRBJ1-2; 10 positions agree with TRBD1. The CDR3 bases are TGTGCCAGCAGCGTAGATCCTGGGACAGGGGCTTATGGCTACACCTTC. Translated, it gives CASSVDPGTGAYGYTF.